Each of the 13 T cell receptor beta chains below was sequenced from the same sample in a study of blood T cell repertoires in COVID-19. Sequenced by immunoSEQ multiplex PCR; TCRdb stores in-frame clones only, minus some. Seen here are 200,000 to 250,000 clones, less than 90% observed once, and the top ten hold roughly 2.2%. The specimen was peripheral blood. The receptors come from a woman aged 50 to 60 with acute or convalescent COVID-19.

The V and J genes are TRBV7-2 and TRBJ2-1, with 9 nucleotides matching TRBD2. J was trimmed by 5 bases and V by 5 bases; bases with no gene match: 13. In germline, CDR1 is SGHTA, CDR2 FQGNSA. The CDR3 runs 17 residues. The DNA for the CDR3 is TGTGCCAGCAGCCGGGAGCAGACCGGGACTAGCAACAATGAGCAGTTCTTC. Encoded protein: CASSREQTGTSNNEQFF. Full variable domain (missing parts from reference TRBV7-2 and TRBJ2-1): GAGVSQSPSNKVTEKGKDVELRCDPISGHTALYWYRQSLGQGLEFLIYFQGNSAPDKSGLPSDRFSAERTGGSVSTLTIQRTQQEDSAVYLCASSREQTGTSNNEQFFGPGTRLTVL.

As for this clone: The same CDR3 can be traced to other DNA sequences in this sample. This chain links TRBV7-8 with TRBJ1-3, with 7 bases fitting TRBD1. The V gene end was trimmed by 5 bases and the J gene end by 0 bases; junction bases not matched to a gene: 7. The CDR3 spans 16 residues. Germline assignment: CDR1 SGHVS and CDR2 FQNEAQ. CDR3 sequence (DNA): TGTGCCAGCAGCCCAACAGGGGAGAGCTCTGGAAACACCATATATTTT. Protein product: CASSPTGESSGNTIYF.

The chain recombines TRBV5-1 with TRBJ2-3, with unresolved D. This CDR3 contains 15 residues. The germline CDR1 and CDR2 sequences are SGHRS and YFSETQ. V shed 1 base and J shed 4 bases, with 13 bases lying between them. The CDR3 DNA reads TGCGCCAGCAGCTTGACCAGGCCCCCTGCAGATACGCAGTATTTT. This gives the protein CASSLTRPPADTQYF.

Here the CDR3 reads CASSLLAGSSYEQYF. The DNA for the CDR3 is TGTGCCAGCAGTCTACTAGCGGGGAGCTCCTACGAGCAGTACTTC. The chain has TRBV6-5 and TRBJ2-7, with 10 bases matching TRBD2. CDR1 is MNHEY, CDR2 SVGAGI, per germline. The CDR3 sequence is 15 residues long. After removal of 5 bases from V and 0 bases from J, the junction contained 4 bases not matched to a gene.

V and J are TRBV28 and TRBJ1-5; D is undetermined. Germline V gives CDR1 MDHEN, CDR2 SYDVKM. The CDR3 runs to 15 residues. V lost 1 base and J lost 3, with 10 bases in between. CDR3 in DNA: TGTGCCAGCAGTTTATTCGCCGGTACCAATCAGCCCCAGCATTTT. This sequence encodes CASSLFAGTNQPQHF.

V is TRBV6-7 and J is TRBJ1-2, with no clear D. TRBV6-7 belongs to the ORF category, with a function that is uncertain. Trimming removed 9 bases at V and 9 bases at J, with 8 bases between. This CDR3 region has 9 residues. The CDR3 protein is CARFARYTF. Written as DNA, the CDR3 is TGTGCCAGATTTGCGCGCTACACCTTC.

The chain is built from TRBV3-1 (or the pseudogene TRBV3-2) and TRBJ2-7; D remains unclear. This CDR3 spans 13 amino acids. The V end lost 5 bases, the J end lost 3 bases, and 11 bases lay between the germline ends. Germline CDR1 is LGHDT and CDR2 is YNNKEL (reference sequence). The DNA for the CDR3 is TGTGCCAGCAGCGCCGGCGGCAGCTACGAGCAGTACTTC. As protein: CASSAGGSYEQYF.

The genes are TRBV7-9 and TRBJ2-3, with 7 bases aligning to TRBD2. The CDR3 sequence is 17 residues long. The junction had 15 bases not matched to a gene; V was cut back by 4 bases and J by 5 bases. CDR1 is SEHNR and CDR2 is FQNEAQ in the germline V gene (reference sequence). For the CDR3, the DNA is TGTGCCAGCAGCTGGGTCGGGACTACCAGACACGAAGATACGCAGTATTTT. Translating gives CASSWVGTTRHEDTQYF.

The sample holds one count of this clone. The chain uses TRBV3-1 (or the pseudogene TRBV3-2) and TRBJ2-1, with 11 bases identical to TRBD2. The V gene's germline CDR1 is LGHDT and CDR2 YNNKEL (reference sequence). V shed 5 bases, J shed 10 bases, and the junction held 10 bases outside the gene matches. The CDR3 covers 15 residues. CDR3 sequence: CASSYTSGSAWEQFF. Written as DNA, the CDR3 is TGTGCCAGCAGCTATACTAGCGGGAGTGCATGGGAGCAGTTCTTC.

The chain links TRBV7-2 to TRBJ1-2; D not certain. Germline V gene data show CDR1 as SGHTA and CDR2 as FQGNSA. Trimming removed 6 bases from V and 4 bases from J, with 15 bases in between. The CDR3 runs 14 residues. CDR3: CASSYPGLSYGYTF. Written as DNA, the CDR3 is TGTGCCAGCAGTTATCCAGGACTAAGCTATGGCTACACCTTC.

This sequence joins TRBV29-1 and TRBJ1-2; TRBD1 agrees at 9 bases. The germline V gene encodes CDR1 SQVTM and CDR2 ANQGSEA. Germline trimming cut 2 bases from V and 7 bases from J; bases unmatched to any gene: 8. The CDR3 sequence is 14 residues long. CDR3: CSVEFWTGEIGYTF. The DNA for the CDR3 is TGCAGCGTTGAATTCTGGACAGGGGAAATTGGCTACACCTTC.

The genes are TRBV7-9 and TRBJ1-1, with 9 bases aligning to TRBD1. Germline V gene lookup returns CDR1 SEHNR and CDR2 FQNEAQ (reference sequence). CDR3 length: 19 residues. Trimming at V came to 4 bases and at J to 3 bases, leaving 18 bases not matched to a gene. Here the CDR3 DNA reads TGTGCCAGCAGCTCCCGGGAATTGGGACAGGGTGCCCCGGACACTGAAGCTTTCTTT. Amino acids: CASSSRELGQGAPDTEAFF. Using reference TRBV7-9 and TRBJ1-1 for the parts outside the CDR3, the full variable domain is DTGVSQNPRHKITKRGQNVTFRCDPISEHNRLYWYRQTLGQGPEFLTYFQNEAQLEKSRLLSDRFSAERPKGSFSTLEIQRTEQGDSAMYLCASSSRELGQGAPDTEAFFGQGTRLTVV.

This chain links TRBV3-1 (or the pseudogene TRBV3-2) with TRBJ2-2; possible D gene TRBD1, 5 bases. V lost 1 base, J lost 6 bases, and 6 bases lay in between. CDR1 and CDR2 from the germline V gene are LGHDT and YNNKEL (reference sequence). This CDR3 is 13 amino acids long. The CDR3 reads CASSQAGPGELFF. CDR3 bases: TGTGCCAGCAGCCAAGCAGGGCCCGGGGAGCTGTTTTTT.